This is a list of T cell receptor beta chains from one sample in a study of cytomegalovirus exposure and HLA in healthy donors. The protocol was immunoSEQ multiplex PCR, while the TCRdb copy is restricted to in-frame clones and leaves out a portion. The sample yields under 200,000 clones, approximately 86% seen once. Specimen: PBMCs. Receptor source: a woman aged 25 to 45 in good health and CMV-seronegative. CDR3s include the opening cysteine and the closing phenylalanine or tryptophan. A D gene is named only where the DNA matches it firmly. Clone size is shown for a subset of rows, as once, few, many or a class of expanded clone.

abundance: .
j_gene: TRBJ1-1
d_gene: TRBD1
v_gene: TRBV28
CDR3nt: TGTGCCAGCAGTGACCCGGGACAGGGGAACACTGAAGCTTTCTTT
CDR3aa: CASSDPGQGNTEAFF

abundance: .
j_gene: TRBJ1-1
d_gene: .
v_gene: TRBV27
CDR3nt: TGTGCCAGCAGTTTACAAGACATGAACACTGAAGCTTTCTTT
CDR3aa: CASSLQDMNTEAFF

abundance: .
j_gene: TRBJ1-3
d_gene: .
v_gene: TRBV11-3
CDR3nt: TGTGCCAGCAGCTCCAGCTCTGGAAACACCATATATTTT
CDR3aa: CASSSSSGNTIYF

abundance: .
j_gene: TRBJ2-1
d_gene: TRBD1
v_gene: TRBV5-1
CDR3nt: TGCGCCAGCAGCCCCGGGACAGGGAGGTCCTACAATGAGCAGTTCTTC
CDR3aa: CASSPGTGRSYNEQFF

abundance: once
j_gene: TRBJ1-3
d_gene: TRBD1
v_gene: TRBV28
CDR3nt: TGTGCCAGCCGTTCGTCGCCACAGGGGAACACCATATATTTT
CDR3aa: CASRSSPQGNTIYF

abundance: few
j_gene: TRBJ2-5
d_gene: TRBD1
v_gene: TRBV30
CDR3nt: TGTGCCTGGAGGGACAGGGGCAAAGAGACCCAGTACTTC
CDR3aa: CAWRDRGKETQYF

abundance: .
j_gene: TRBJ2-1
d_gene: TRBD2
v_gene: TRBV14
CDR3nt: TGTGCCAGCAGCCAAGCTAGCGGGAGGGCCTATGAGCAGTTCTTC
CDR3aa: CASSQASGRAYEQFF

abundance: .
j_gene: TRBJ2-1
d_gene: .
v_gene: TRBV7-3
CDR3nt: TGTGCCAGCAGTCAATCAGGGGTCTACAATGAGCAGTTCTTC
CDR3aa: CASSQSGVYNEQFF

abundance: once
j_gene: TRBJ1-1
d_gene: .
v_gene: TRBV6-5
CDR3nt: TGTGCCAGCAGTTACAGTCGGGGAATGAACACTGAAGCTTTCTTT
CDR3aa: CASSYSRGMNTEAFF

abundance: .
j_gene: TRBJ2-6
d_gene: .
v_gene: TRBV7-8
CDR3nt: TGTGCCAGCAGCTTAGCAAGCGGGGCCAACGTCCTGACTTTC
CDR3aa: CASSLASGANVLTF

abundance: few
j_gene: TRBJ2-1
d_gene: TRBD1
v_gene: TRBV6-5
CDR3nt: TGTGCCAGCAGCGCGAGCAGGGGGAGTGAGCAGTTCTTC
CDR3aa: CASSASRGSEQFF

abundance: .
j_gene: TRBJ2-3
d_gene: TRBD1
v_gene: TRBV28
CDR3nt: TGTGCCAGCAGACAGGGGGCGGGAGATACGCAGTATTTT
CDR3aa: CASRQGAGDTQYF

abundance: .
j_gene: TRBJ1-1
d_gene: .
v_gene: TRBV29-1
CDR3nt: TGCAGCGTTCGGAACAGACAGAGGAACACTGAAGCTTTCTTT
CDR3aa: CSVRNRQRNTEAFF

abundance: .
j_gene: TRBJ1-5
d_gene: TRBD1
v_gene: TRBV9
CDR3nt: TGTGCCAGGTGGGCCGGGACAGGGCGCAATCAGCCCCAGCATTTT
CDR3aa: CARWAGTGRNQPQHF

abundance: once
j_gene: TRBJ1-1
d_gene: .
v_gene: TRBV5-6
CDR3nt: TGTGCCAGCAGCTTGCCGGGGATGGACACTGAAGCTTTCTTT
CDR3aa: CASSLPGMDTEAFF

abundance: few
j_gene: TRBJ2-5
d_gene: TRBD2
v_gene: TRBV10-1
CDR3nt: TGCGCCAGCAGCCAGGGACTAGCGGGGGCTCAAGAGACCCAGTACTTC
CDR3aa: CASSQGLAGAQETQYF

abundance: .
j_gene: TRBJ1-3
d_gene: .
v_gene: TRBV12-2
CDR3nt: TGTGCAAGTCGCCACAGCTGTAACATTGTGGGGACAGAGGGAAACACCATATATTTT
CDR3aa: CASRHSCNIVGTEGNTIYF

abundance: .
j_gene: TRBJ2-7
d_gene: .
v_gene: TRBV7-9
CDR3nt: TGTGCCAGCAGCTTAGTGGCGGGGAACGAGCAGTACTTC
CDR3aa: CASSLVAGNEQYF

abundance: .
j_gene: TRBJ1-3
d_gene: TRBD1
v_gene: TRBV7-8
CDR3nt: TGTGCCAGCAGCCCAACGACAGGGGCCGTCGATGGAAACACCATATATTTT
CDR3aa: CASSPTTGAVDGNTIYF

abundance: .
j_gene: TRBJ2-7
d_gene: TRBD2
v_gene: TRBV28
CDR3nt: TGTGCCAGCAGGCGACTAGCGGAAGGCTACGAGCAGTACTTC
CDR3aa: CASRRLAEGYEQYF

abundance: .
j_gene: TRBJ1-2
d_gene: TRBD1
v_gene: TRBV28
CDR3nt: TGTGCCAGCAGTTTATGGGGCAGGGGGCAAGGTCACTATGGCTACACCTTC
CDR3aa: CASSLWGRGQGHYGYTF

abundance: .
j_gene: TRBJ2-1
d_gene: .
v_gene: TRBV2
CDR3nt: TGTGCCAGCAGCGCCCTACCCACCTACAATGAGCAGTTCTTC
CDR3aa: CASSALPTYNEQFF